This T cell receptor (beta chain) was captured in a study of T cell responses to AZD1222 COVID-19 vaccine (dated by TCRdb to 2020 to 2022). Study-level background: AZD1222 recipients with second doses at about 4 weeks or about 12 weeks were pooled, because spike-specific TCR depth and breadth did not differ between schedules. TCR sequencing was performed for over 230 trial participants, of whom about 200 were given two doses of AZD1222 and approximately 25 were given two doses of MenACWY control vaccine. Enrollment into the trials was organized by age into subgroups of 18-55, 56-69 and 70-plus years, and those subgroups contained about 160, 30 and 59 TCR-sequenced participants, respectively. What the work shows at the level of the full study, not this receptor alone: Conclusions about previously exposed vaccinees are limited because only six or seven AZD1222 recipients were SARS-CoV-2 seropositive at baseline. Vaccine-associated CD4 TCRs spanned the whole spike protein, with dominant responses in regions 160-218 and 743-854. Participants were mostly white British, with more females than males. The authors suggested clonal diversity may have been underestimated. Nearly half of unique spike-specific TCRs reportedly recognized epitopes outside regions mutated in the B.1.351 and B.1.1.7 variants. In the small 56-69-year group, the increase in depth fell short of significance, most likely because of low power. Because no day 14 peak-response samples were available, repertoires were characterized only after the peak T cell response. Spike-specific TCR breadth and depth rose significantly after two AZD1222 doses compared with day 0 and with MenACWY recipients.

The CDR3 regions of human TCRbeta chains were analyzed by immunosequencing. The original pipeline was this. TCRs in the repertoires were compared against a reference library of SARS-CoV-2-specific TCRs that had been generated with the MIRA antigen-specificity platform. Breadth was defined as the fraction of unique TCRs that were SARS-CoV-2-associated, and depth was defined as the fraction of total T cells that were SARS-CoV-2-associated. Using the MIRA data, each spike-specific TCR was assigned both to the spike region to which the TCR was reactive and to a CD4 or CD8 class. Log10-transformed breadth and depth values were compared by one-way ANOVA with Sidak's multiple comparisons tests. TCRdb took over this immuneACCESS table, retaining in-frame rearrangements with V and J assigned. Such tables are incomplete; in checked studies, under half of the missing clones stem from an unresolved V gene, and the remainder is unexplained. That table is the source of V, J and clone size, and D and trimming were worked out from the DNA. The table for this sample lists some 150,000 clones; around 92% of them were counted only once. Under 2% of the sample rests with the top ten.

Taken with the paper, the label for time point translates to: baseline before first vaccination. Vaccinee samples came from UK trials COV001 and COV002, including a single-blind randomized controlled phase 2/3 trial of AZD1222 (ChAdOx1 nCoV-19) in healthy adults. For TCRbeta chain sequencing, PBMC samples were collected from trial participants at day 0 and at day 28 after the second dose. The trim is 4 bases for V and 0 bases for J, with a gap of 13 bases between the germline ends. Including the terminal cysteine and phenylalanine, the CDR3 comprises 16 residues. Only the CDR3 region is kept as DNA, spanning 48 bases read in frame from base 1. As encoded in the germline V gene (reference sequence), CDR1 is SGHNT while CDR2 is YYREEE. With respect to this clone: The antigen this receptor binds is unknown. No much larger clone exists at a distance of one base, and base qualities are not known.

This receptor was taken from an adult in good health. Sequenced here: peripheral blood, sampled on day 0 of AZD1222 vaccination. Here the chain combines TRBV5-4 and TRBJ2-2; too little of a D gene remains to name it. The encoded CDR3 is CASSPRVSSNTGELFF. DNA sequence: TGTGCCAGCAGCCCACGAGTCTCCTCGAACACCGGGGAGCTGTTTTTT.